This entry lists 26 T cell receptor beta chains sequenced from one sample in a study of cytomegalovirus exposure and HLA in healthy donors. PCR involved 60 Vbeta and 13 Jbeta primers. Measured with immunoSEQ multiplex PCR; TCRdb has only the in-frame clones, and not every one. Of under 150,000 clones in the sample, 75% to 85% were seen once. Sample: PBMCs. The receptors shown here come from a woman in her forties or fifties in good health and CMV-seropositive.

CDR3 in amino acids: CASSFPGLAVNEQFF. CDR3 DNA sequence: TGTGCCAGCAGTTTCCCGGGACTAGCGGTAAATGAGCAGTTCTTC. The J gene is TRBJ2-1, the V gene TRBV27; 11 bases are shared with TRBD2. Germline V gene sequence: CDR1 MNHEY, CDR2 SMNVEV (reference sequence). The CDR3 has 15 amino acids. With V trimmed by 3 bases and J by 7 bases, 5 bases remained unmatched.

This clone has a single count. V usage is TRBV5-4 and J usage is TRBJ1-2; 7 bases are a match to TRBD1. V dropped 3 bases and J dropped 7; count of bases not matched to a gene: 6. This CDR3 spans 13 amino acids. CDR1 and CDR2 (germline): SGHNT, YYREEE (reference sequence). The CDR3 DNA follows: TGTGCCAGCAGCTCGCAGGGGGTAGGTGGCTACACCTTC. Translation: CASSSQGVGGYTF. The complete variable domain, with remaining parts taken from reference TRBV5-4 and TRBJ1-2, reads ETGVTQSPTHLIKTRGQQVTLRCSSQSGHNTVSWYQQALGQGPQFIFQYYREEENGRGNFPPRFSGLQFPNYSSELNVNALELDDSALYLCASSSQGVGGYTFGSGTRLTVV.

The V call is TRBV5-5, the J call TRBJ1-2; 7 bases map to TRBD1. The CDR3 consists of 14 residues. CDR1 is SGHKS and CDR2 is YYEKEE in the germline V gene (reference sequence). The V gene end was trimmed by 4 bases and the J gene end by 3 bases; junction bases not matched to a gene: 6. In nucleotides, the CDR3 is TGTGCCAGCAGCATCTCCGACAGGGACTATGGCTACACCTTC. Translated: CASSISDRDYGYTF.

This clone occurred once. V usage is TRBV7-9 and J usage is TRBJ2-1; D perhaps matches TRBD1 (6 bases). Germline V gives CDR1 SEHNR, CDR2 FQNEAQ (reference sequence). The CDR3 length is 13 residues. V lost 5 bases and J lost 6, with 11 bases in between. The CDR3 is CASSRGRGNEQFF. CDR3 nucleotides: TGTGCCAGCAGCCGAGGCAGGGGCAATGAGCAGTTCTTC. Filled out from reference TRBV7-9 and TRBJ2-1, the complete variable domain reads DTGVSQNPRHKITKRGQNVTFRCDPISEHNRLYWYRQTLGQGPEFLTYFQNEAQLEKSRLLSDRFSAERPKGSFSTLEIQRTEQGDSAMYLCASSRGRGNEQFFGPGTRLTVL.

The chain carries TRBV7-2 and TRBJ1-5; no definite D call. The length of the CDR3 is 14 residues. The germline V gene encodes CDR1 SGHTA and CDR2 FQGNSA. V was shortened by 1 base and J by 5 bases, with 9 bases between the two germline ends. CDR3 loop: CASSLVHRDQPQHF. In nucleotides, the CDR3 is TGTGCCAGCAGCTTAGTGCACAGAGATCAGCCCCAGCATTTT.

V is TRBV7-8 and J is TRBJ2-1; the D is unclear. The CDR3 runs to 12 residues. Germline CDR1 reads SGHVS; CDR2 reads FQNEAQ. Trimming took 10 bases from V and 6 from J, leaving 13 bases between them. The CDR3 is CAISVARNEQFF. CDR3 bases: TGTGCCATTTCAGTCGCCCGCAATGAGCAGTTCTTC.

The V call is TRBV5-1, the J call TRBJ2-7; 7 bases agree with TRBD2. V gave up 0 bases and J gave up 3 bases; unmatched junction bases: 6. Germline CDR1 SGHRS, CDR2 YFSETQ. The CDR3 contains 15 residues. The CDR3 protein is CASSLGAGVIYEQYF. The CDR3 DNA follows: TGCGCCAGCAGCTTGGGGGCGGGGGTTATCTACGAGCAGTACTTC.

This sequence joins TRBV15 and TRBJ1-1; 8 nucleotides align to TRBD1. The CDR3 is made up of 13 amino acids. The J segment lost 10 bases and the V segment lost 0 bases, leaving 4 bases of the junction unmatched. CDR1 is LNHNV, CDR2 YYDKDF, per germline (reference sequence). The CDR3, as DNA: TGTGCCACCAGCAGAGATCAGGGGGCGGCAGCTTTCTTT. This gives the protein CATSRDQGAAAFF.

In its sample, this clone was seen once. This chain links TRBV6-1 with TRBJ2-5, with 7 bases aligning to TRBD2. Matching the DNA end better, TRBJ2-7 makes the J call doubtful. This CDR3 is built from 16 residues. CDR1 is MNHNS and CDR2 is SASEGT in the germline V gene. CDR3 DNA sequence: TGTGCCAGCAGTGAAGCGGCGGCTAGCGGCCCCTACGAGCAGTACTTC. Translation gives CASSEAAASGPYEQYF.

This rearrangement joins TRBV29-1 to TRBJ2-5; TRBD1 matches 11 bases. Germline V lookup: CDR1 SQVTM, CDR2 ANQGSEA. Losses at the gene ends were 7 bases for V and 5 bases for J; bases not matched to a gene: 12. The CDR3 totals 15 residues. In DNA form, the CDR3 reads TGCAGCGCTGTGGACAGGGGGCGCGGGTGGGAGACCCAGTACTTC. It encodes CSAVDRGRGWETQYF.

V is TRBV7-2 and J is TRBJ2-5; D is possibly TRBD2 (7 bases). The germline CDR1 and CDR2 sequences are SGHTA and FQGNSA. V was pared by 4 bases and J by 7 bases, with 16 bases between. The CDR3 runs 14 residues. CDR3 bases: TGTGCCAGCAGCTCGAGGGGGGGGGCCGGGACCCAGTACTTC. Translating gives CASSSRGGAGTQYF.

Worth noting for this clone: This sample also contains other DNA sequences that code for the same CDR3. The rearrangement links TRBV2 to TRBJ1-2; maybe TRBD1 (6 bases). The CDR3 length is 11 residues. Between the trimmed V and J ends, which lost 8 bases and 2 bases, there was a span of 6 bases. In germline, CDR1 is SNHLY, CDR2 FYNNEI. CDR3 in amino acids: CASGQNYGYTF. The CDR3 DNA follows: TGTGCCAGCGGACAGAACTATGGCTACACCTTC.

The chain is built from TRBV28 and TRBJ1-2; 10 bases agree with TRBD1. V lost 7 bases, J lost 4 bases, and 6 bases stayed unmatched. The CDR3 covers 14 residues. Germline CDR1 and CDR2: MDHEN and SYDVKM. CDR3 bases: TGTGCCAGCACTACGACAGGGGGCCTCTATGGCTACACCTTC. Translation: CASTTTGGLYGYTF.

The CDR3 DNA reads as TGTGCCAGCAGTGCCTCTTGGCTCAATGAGCAGTTCTTC. Protein: CASSASWLNEQFF. The chain links TRBV27 to TRBJ2-1; D ambiguous. CDR1 is MNHEY and CDR2 is SMNVEV in the germline V gene (reference sequence). CDR3 length: 13 amino acids. V lost 5 bases to trimming and J lost 6 bases, with 11 bases between them.

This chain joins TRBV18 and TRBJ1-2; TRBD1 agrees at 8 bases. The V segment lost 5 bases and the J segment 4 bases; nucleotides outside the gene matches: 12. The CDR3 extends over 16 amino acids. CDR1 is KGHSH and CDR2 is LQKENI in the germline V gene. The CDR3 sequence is CASSTSPSGTGYGYTF. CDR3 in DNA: TGTGCCAGCTCAACTAGCCCCTCCGGGACAGGCTATGGCTACACCTTC.

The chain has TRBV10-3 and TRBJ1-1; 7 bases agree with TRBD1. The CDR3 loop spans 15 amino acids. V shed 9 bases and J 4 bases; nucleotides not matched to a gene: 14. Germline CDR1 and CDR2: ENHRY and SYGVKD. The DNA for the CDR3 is TGTGCCATTAACTCGGACAGGCATGGCGGCACTGAAGCTTTCTTT. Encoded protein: CAINSDRHGGTEAFF.

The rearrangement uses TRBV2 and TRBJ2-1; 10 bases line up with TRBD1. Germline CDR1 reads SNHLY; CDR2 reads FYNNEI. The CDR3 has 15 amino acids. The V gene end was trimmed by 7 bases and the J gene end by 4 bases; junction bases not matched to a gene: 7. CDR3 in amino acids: CASTRDRGNYNEQFF. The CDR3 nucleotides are TGTGCCAGCACCCGGGACAGGGGCAATTACAATGAGCAGTTCTTC.

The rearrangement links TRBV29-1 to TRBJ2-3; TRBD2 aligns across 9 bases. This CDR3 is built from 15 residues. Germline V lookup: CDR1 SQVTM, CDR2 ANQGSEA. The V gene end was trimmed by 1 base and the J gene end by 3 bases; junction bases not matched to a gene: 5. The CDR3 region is CSVEGVAGATDTQYF. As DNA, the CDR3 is TGCAGCGTTGAAGGGGTAGCGGGGGCTACAGATACGCAGTATTTT.

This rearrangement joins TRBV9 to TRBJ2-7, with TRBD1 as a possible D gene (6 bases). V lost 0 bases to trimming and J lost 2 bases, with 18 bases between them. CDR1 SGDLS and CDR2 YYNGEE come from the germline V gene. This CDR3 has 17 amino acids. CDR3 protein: CASSVAPTGRTPYEQYF. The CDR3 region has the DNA TGTGCCAGCAGCGTAGCCCCGACAGGACGGACCCCCTACGAGCAGTACTTC.

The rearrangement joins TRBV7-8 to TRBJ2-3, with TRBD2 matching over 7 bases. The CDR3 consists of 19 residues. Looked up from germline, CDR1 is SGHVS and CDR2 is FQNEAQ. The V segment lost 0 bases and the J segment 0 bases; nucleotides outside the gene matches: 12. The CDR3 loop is CASSLADPPGTTSTDTQYF. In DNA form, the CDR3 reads TGTGCCAGCAGCTTAGCGGACCCCCCAGGGACTACTAGCACAGATACGCAGTATTTT.

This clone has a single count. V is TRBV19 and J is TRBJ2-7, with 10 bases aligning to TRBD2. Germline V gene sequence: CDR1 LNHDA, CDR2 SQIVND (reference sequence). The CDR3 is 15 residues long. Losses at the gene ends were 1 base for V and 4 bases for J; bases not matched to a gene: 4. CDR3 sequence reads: CASSIGTSGGYEQYF. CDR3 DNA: TGTGCCAGTAGTATAGGGACTAGCGGAGGTTACGAGCAGTACTTC.

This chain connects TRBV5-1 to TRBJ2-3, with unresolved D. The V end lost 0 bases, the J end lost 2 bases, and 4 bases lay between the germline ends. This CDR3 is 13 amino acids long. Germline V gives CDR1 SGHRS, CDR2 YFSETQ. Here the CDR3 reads CASSLAFTDTQYF. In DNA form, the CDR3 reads TGCGCCAGCAGCTTGGCCTTCACAGATACGCAGTATTTT.

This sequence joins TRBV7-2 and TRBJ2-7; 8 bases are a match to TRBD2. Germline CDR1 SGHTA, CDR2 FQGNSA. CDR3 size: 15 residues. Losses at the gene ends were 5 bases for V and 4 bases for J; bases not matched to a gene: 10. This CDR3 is CASSPSGTSLYEQYF. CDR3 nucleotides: TGTGCCAGCAGCCCCTCCGGGACTAGTCTTTACGAGCAGTACTTC.

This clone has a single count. DNA for the CDR3: TGTGCCAGCAGCCTCTTCCGACTAGCGGTTTACAATGAGCAGTTCTTC. It encodes CASSLFRLAVYNEQFF. The rearrangement links TRBV11-2 to TRBJ2-1; TRBD2 matches 9 bases. The CDR3 is made up of 16 amino acids. Germline V gene lookup returns CDR1 SGHAT and CDR2 FQNNGV. Germline trimming cut 5 bases from V and 4 bases from J; bases unmatched to any gene: 9.

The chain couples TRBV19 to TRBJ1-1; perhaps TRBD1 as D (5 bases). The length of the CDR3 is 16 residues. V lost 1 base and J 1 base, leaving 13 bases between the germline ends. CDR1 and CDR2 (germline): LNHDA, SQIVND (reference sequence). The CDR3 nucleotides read TGTGCCAGTAGTATAGGGGCAGGGCTGGGGAACACTGAAGCTTTCTTT. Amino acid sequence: CASSIGAGLGNTEAFF.

The CDR3 nucleotides are TGTGCCAGCAGCGTAGAGGCAGGGGCGACCTACGAGCAGTACTTC. This translates into CASSVEAGATYEQYF. This rearrangement joins TRBV9 to TRBJ2-7, with a weak D call TRBD1 (6 bases). The germline V gene encodes CDR1 SGDLS and CDR2 YYNGEE. V was cut by 0 bases and J by 2 bases, with 12 bases left in between. CDR3 length: 15 residues.